This T cell receptor (beta chain) derives from a study of neurological immune-mediated disorders. Trimming stripped 0 bases from V and 4 bases from J, with 10 bases between. The CDR3 spans 14 residues. CDR1 is SGHDT and CDR2 is YYEEEE in the germline V gene. With 10-nucleotide random UMIs, 5'RACE was used to make the cDNA. TCRdb recomputed calls from the 5' RACE reads with MiXCR, one row per CDR3 protein. In the table there are about 20,000 distinct CDR3 sequences, about 2.6% of which are singletons. This clonotype was picked up many times. The study built unsorted libraries from 2 million PBMCs kept at -80 C.

The TCR sequence derives from a young woman with multiple sclerosis. The sequenced sample consisted of PBMCs. J is TRBJ2-5 and V is TRBV5-6; D may be TRBD1 or TRBD2 (6 bases each). The CDR3 loop is CASSLGGARETQYF. CDR3 DNA: TGTGCCAGCAGCTTGGGGGGGGCGCGAGAGACCCAGTACTTC.